The T cell receptor (beta chain) described here comes from a study of cytomegalovirus exposure and HLA in healthy donors. This clone was observed a single time. At one boundary the junction diverges from the germline segment, which might be a read error. PCR involved 60 Vbeta and 13 Jbeta primers. The assay was immunoSEQ multiplex PCR, and TCRdb's table has in-frame clones only and misses some. The sample includes 150,000 to 200,000 clones, 79% of them seen just once. Looked up from germline, CDR1 is SNHLY and CDR2 is FYNNEI. The CDR3 has 13 amino acids. This TCR was recovered from a woman in her fifties or sixties in good health and CMV-seronegative. The chain employs TRBV2 and TRBJ1-2, with D perhaps TRBD1 (5 bases). The source material was PBMCs. CDR3 bases: TGTGCCGGCAGTGAAGACAGAAACTATGGCTACACCTTC. It codes for CAGSEDRNYGYTF. Full variable domain (rest looked up from reference TRBV2 and TRBJ1-2): EPEVTQTPSHQVTQMGQEVILRCVPISNHLYFYWYRQILGQKVEFLVSFYNNEISEKSEIFDDQFSVERPDGSNFTLKIRSTKLEDSAMYFCAGSEDRNYGYTFGSGTRLTVV.